This TCR beta chain was observed in a study of blood T cell repertoires in COVID-19. Study summary: The samples span acute and convalescent COVID-19 from the United States, Italy and Spain.

The CDR3 spans 13 residues. V was pared by 0 bases and J by 1 base, with 6 bases between. Germline loops: CDR1 SQVTM, CDR2 ANQGSEA. Produced via immunoSEQ multiplex PCR; TCRdb's table is partial and in-frame only. Of roughly 360,000 clones in the sample, over 65% were seen once. J is TRBJ2-5 and V is TRBV29-1; D is ambiguous. The sequence was collected from a human donor with acute or convalescent COVID-19. The donor label of this sample is uncertain. Sequencing was carried out using peripheral blood. In DNA, the CDR3 is TGCAGCGTTGAAGAACAGATCCAAGAGACCCAGTACTTC. It codes for CSVEEQIQETQYF.